This TCR beta chain originates from a study of shared clonotypes between healthy human individuals. About the research overall: For every donor, three CD4 naive, three CD4 memory, two CD8 naive and one CD8 memory plates were used.

Deep level was the assay's run setting. Generated by immunoSEQ multiplex PCR, the TCRdb table keeps only in-frame clones and is missing some. The table lists under 150,000 clones, around two thirds of them singletons. Sequenced input: memory CD8+ T cells sorted from blood. As to subset: CD45RO+ cells pooled with CCR7-negative TemRA cells. The source is a woman aged 25 to 39 in good health.

The CDR3 spells CASSSAGTGKGYTF. CDR3 coding DNA: TGTGCCAGCAGCAGCGCCGGGACAGGGAAGGGCTACACCTTC. J is TRBJ1-2 and V is TRBV7-9; 9 nucleotides align to TRBD1. The CDR3 runs to 14 residues. Germline V lookup: CDR1 SEHNR, CDR2 FQNEAQ (reference sequence). The ends lost 5 bases at V and 8 bases at J; junction bases unmatched: 9.